The sequence of this TCR beta chain was determined in a study of blood T cell repertoires in COVID-19. On the study more broadly: The study drew acute and convalescent COVID-19 samples from the United States, Italy and Spain. From T cells, B-cell-depleted T cells, or PBMCs came the material, which was cDNA or gDNA.

In the original workflow: Using reference gene primer amplification, nucleated cell counts were estimated. Only in-frame clones appear in the TCRdb table, and some are missing; sequencing was by immunoSEQ multiplex PCR. V and J calls and clone size follow that table, whereas D and trimming were derived from the DNA. The table includes roughly 62,000 clones, about 88% detected once. After removal of 4 bases from V and 0 bases from J, the junction contained 9 bases not matched to a gene. Germline loops: CDR1 KGHDR, CDR2 SFDVKD. This CDR3 is built from 17 residues. The TCR comes from a human donor with active COVID-19. The donor label of this sample is uncertain. Sequenced: peripheral blood. V gene TRBV24-1 combines with J gene TRBJ2-3; 7 bases fit TRBD1. CDR3 DNA: TGTGCCACCAGTGACCCTGGACAGGTTAATAGCACAGATACGCAGTATTTT. Translating gives CATSDPGQVNSTDTQYF.